This TCR beta chain was recorded in a study of T cells in Graves' hyperthyroidism and ophthalmopathy. Clinical symptoms, serum thyroxine, TRAb, thyroid ultrasound and orbital computed tomography informed diagnoses. Blood was obtained at the first hyperthyroidism diagnosis, which preceded any ophthalmopathy symptoms. The TCR beta CDR3 regions underwent amplification using RNA transcripts as the source. In the first-round RT-PCR of the TCR CDR3, the HTBI primer set was used. TCRdb re-called the multiplex PCR reads through MiXCR, storing one row per CDR3 protein. The repertoire includes a few hundred thousand distinct CDR3 sequences, roughly 14% of them detected once, and 10% to 15% sits in the top ten. CDR1 is LNHNV, CDR2 YYDKDF, per germline (reference sequence). This CDR3 comprises 18 residues. V lost 0 bases to trimming and J lost 5 bases; unmatched junction nucleotides: 14. This clonotype has a count of ten or more.

Material: blood. This TCR derives from a woman aged 40 to 50 with Graves' hyperthyroidism that later progressed to Graves' ophthalmopathy. V usage is TRBV15 and J usage is TRBJ2-5, with 8 bases matching TRBD2. The CDR3 DNA reads TGTGCCACCAGCAGAGATCCTGGTGTATGGCGGGAGGAGGAGACCCAGTACTTC. Residues: CATSRDPGVWREEETQYF.